The 15 T cell receptor beta chains presented below share a single source sample, sequenced in a study of blood T cells in healthy people across ages. Primed by a sample-barcoded 5' primer and a J-beta primer mix, a second PCR proceeded for 7 to 11 cycles. MiXCR, applied by TCRdb to the 5' RACE reads, yields one record per CDR3 protein. The table shows 630,000 or so distinct CDR3 sequences, with about 34% occurring only once. The sequenced material came from blood. Receptor source: a woman aged 80 or older in good health.

Comments on this clonotype: Possible read error: a much larger clone is one base away. The J gene is TRBJ2-6, the V gene TRBV27; 10 bases agree with TRBD1. Unmatched junction bases numbered 3, after V lost 4 bases and J lost 0 bases. Germline loops: CDR1 MNHEY, CDR2 SMNVEV (reference sequence). CDR3 length equals 17 residues. In nucleotides, the CDR3 is TGTGCCAGCAGTTGGGGACAGGGGTACTCTGGGGCCAACGTCCTGACTTTC. Its protein product is CASSWGQGYSGANVLTF.

This clonotype was counted ten times or more. This sequence joins TRBV6-2 or TRBV6-3 and TRBJ1-2; 7 bases agree with TRBD1. Germline loops: CDR1 MNHEY, CDR2 SVGEGT. J lost 2 bases, V lost 7 bases, and 7 bases had no gene match. This CDR3 comprises 14 residues. The DNA for the CDR3 is TGTGCCAGCATCTCACCGGGACAGAACTATGGCTACACCTTC. It specifies CASISPGQNYGYTF.

J is TRBJ1-5 and V is TRBV28; unclear D gene. V lost 7 bases to trimming and J lost 3 bases, with 19 bases between them. Per the germline V gene, CDR1 is MDHEN and CDR2 is SYDVKM. The CDR3 loop spans 16 amino acids. CDR3 sequence reads: CASNPVEDGSNQPQHF. The CDR3, as DNA: TGTGCCAGCAACCCAGTGGAGGATGGGTCCAATCAGCCCCAGCATTTT.

This clonotype was found many times. The V gene is TRBV2, the J gene TRBJ1-1, with D perhaps TRBD1 (5 bases). The germline V gene encodes CDR1 SNHLY and CDR2 FYNNEI. This CDR3 spans 13 amino acids. V gave up 8 bases and J gave up 11 bases, with 21 bases separating them. CDR3 residues: CASQSGLPGLAFF. In DNA form, the CDR3 reads TGTGCCAGCCAGAGTGGGCTCCCGGGGCTGGCTTTCTTT.

In this sample, this clonotype turned up a few times. At one end the junction does not follow the germline gene, possibly because of a read error. The chain links TRBV9 to TRBJ1-1; D remains ambiguous. The CDR3 extends over 14 amino acids. CDR1 is SGDLS, CDR2 YYNGEE, per germline. The CDR3 DNA follows: TGTGCCAGCAGCTTTCTAGATACCAACAGTGAAGCTTTCTTT. Residues: CASSFLDTNSEAFF.

This clonotype came up many times. The chain joins TRBV7-2 to TRBJ2-7; tentative D call: TRBD2 (6 bases). Germline values: CDR1 SGHTA, CDR2 FQGNSA. The CDR3 sequence is 15 residues long. V lost 5 bases and J 4 bases, leaving 18 bases between the germline ends. CDR3 nucleotide sequence: TGTGCCAGCAGCCAAGCGGGCGTGTTGGGGTACGAGCAGTACTTC. This sequence encodes CASSQAGVLGYEQYF. The variable domain in full, completed from reference TRBV7-2 and TRBJ2-7, reads GAGVSQSPSNKVTEKGKDVELRCDPISGHTALYWYRQSLGQGLEFLIYFQGNSAPDKSGLPSDRFSAERTGGSVSTLTIQRTQQEDSAVYLCASSQAGVLGYEQYFGPGTRLTVT.

This clonotype was counted at least ten times. This chain uses TRBV7-2 with TRBJ2-3; weak D call: TRBD1 (5 bases). V was clipped by 0 bases and J by 2 bases, with 15 bases between them. Germline CDR1 SGHTA, CDR2 FQGNSA. This CDR3 region has 17 residues. The CDR3 region is CASSLAVGQGDTDTQYF. CDR3 in DNA: TGTGCCAGCAGCTTAGCGGTTGGGCAGGGCGACACAGATACGCAGTATTTT.

Many counts were recorded for this clonotype. DNA of the CDR3: TGTGCCAGCAGCTTAGTATCACAGGGGGCTTACAATGAGCAGTTCTTC. This gives the protein CASSLVSQGAYNEQFF. The gene calls are TRBV7-2 and TRBJ2-1, with 9 positions matching TRBD1. The CDR3 consists of 16 residues. In germline, CDR1 is SGHTA, CDR2 FQGNSA. The J segment lost 4 bases and the V segment lost 1 base, leaving 5 bases of the junction unmatched.

The count of this clonotype is one. This could be a read error, since a much larger clone is one nucleotide away. The CDR3 does not end in the conserved phenylalanine or tryptophan, so this is likely a read error. The chain recombines TRBV7-2 with TRBJ1-2; TRBD1 matches 9 bases. Germline CDR1 reads SGHTA; CDR2 reads FQGNSA. The CDR3 has 14 residues. J was trimmed by 7 bases and V by 0 bases; bases with no gene match: 3. This CDR3 reads CASSLARQGGGYTL. CDR3 in DNA: TGTGCCAGCAGCTTAGCGCGACAGGGGGGTGGCTACACCTTG.

About this clonotype: A read error may explain this, as a much larger clone is one base away. The chain joins TRBV7-2 to TRBJ1-5; unclear D gene. The CDR3 is 15 residues long. CDR1 and CDR2 (germline): SGHTA, FQGNSA. CDR3 in amino acids: CASSLDFYSNQPRHF. CDR3 sequence (DNA): TGTGCCAGCAGCTTAGACTTTTATAGCAATCAGCCCCGGCATTTT.

J is TRBJ1-1 and V is TRBV6-5; unclear D gene. This CDR3 has 14 amino acids. CDR1 and CDR2 from the germline V gene are MNHEY and SVGAGI. The germline V and J ends were trimmed by 2 bases and 0 bases, with 7 bases remaining between them. The CDR3 is CASSYDRLNTEAFF. The CDR3 coding sequence is TGTGCCAGCAGTTACGACCGTTTGAACACTGAAGCTTTCTTT.

This clonotype showed up many times. V gene TRBV12-3 or TRBV12-4 combines with J gene TRBJ2-6, with TRBD1 as a possible D gene (6 bases). CDR3 length: 16 residues. Trimming took 7 bases from V and 0 from J, leaving 13 bases between them. The CDR3 sequence: CASTPTGSSGANVLTF. The CDR3, as DNA: TGTGCCAGCACCCCGACAGGTTCCTCTGGGGCCAACGTCCTGACTTTC.

The chain employs TRBV7-9 and TRBJ2-3; D uncertain. The ends were cut back, 4 bases at V and 5 bases at J, with 13 bases in the middle. The length of the CDR3 is 14 residues. CDR1 and CDR2 (germline): SEHNR, FQNEAQ (reference sequence). In nucleotides, the CDR3 is TGTGCCAGCAGCTCTCAACGATGGGGAGATACGCAGTATTTT. Its translation is CASSSQRWGDTQYF.

The chain carries TRBV7-6 and TRBJ2-5; TRBD1 matches at 8 bases. The DNA end lines up better with TRBJ2-7; the J call may be wrong. Germline loops: CDR1 SGHVS, CDR2 FNYEAQ. This CDR3 has 14 residues. The chain's CDR3 is CASSRDRGVYEQYF. The CDR3, as DNA: TGTGCCAGCAGCCGAGACAGGGGTGTCTACGAGCAGTACTTC.

The chain is built from TRBV20-1 and TRBJ1-1; D remains unclear. CDR1 is DFQATT, CDR2 SNEGSKA, per germline (reference sequence). With 3 bases removed from V and 0 bases from J, the gap between germline ends came to 8 bases. The CDR3 consists of 13 residues. CDR3 coding DNA: TGCAGTGCTAGGGCCGACATGAACACTGAAGCTTTCTTT. This translates into CSARADMNTEAFF.